This is a list of T cell receptor beta chains from one sample in a study of beta chain features in type 1 diabetes. The assay was immunoSEQ multiplex PCR, and TCRdb's table has in-frame clones only and misses some. The sample comprises about 150,000 clones, 9.2% of which are singletons, and 0.68% rests with the top ten. The sequenced sample was central memory CD4+ T cells from blood. The receptor set was obtained from a man aged 18 to 30 in good health. CDR3s include the opening cysteine and the closing phenylalanine or tryptophan. D genes are given only for firm matches. Not every row has a clone size; where given, it reads once, few, many or a size class.

abundance: -; j_gene: TRBJ2-2; d_gene: TRBD2; v_gene: TRBV5-1; len: 16; CDR3aa: CASSYLAGGYTGELFF; CDR3nt: TGCGCCAGCAGCTATCTAGCGGGGGGATATACCGGGGAGCTGTTTTTT
abundance: -; j_gene: TRBJ2-3; d_gene: TRBD1; v_gene: TRBV7-7; len: 15; CDR3aa: CASSPGTGHGDTQYF; CDR3nt: TGTGCCAGCAGCCCCGGGACAGGGCATGGGGATACGCAGTATTTT
abundance: -; j_gene: TRBJ2-7; d_gene: -; v_gene: TRBV5-6; len: 12; CDR3aa: CASSFSRYEQYF; CDR3nt: TGTGCCAGCAGCTTCTCCCGCTACGAGCAGTACTTC
abundance: -; j_gene: TRBJ2-7; d_gene: TRBD1; v_gene: TRBV7-2; len: 14; CDR3aa: CASSYGTGQNEQYF; CDR3nt: TGTGCCAGCAGCTACGGGACAGGACAAAACGAGCAGTACTTC
abundance: few; j_gene: TRBJ1-1; d_gene: TRBD1; v_gene: TRBV27; len: 16; CDR3aa: CASSFRTGGMNTEAFF; CDR3nt: TGTGCCAGCAGTTTTAGGACAGGGGGCATGAACACTGAAGCTTTCTTT
abundance: few; j_gene: TRBJ1-6; d_gene: TRBD1; v_gene: TRBV5-8; len: 14; CDR3aa: CASSQGGFGSPLHF; CDR3nt: TGTGCCAGCAGCCAAGGGGGCTTCGGGTCACCCCTCCACTTT
abundance: many; j_gene: TRBJ1-4; d_gene: TRBD1; v_gene: TRBV7-2; len: 14; CDR3aa: CASSPDRGSEKLFF; CDR3nt: TGTGCCAGCAGCCCAGACAGGGGAAGTGAAAAACTGTTTTTT
abundance: few; j_gene: TRBJ1-2; d_gene: -; v_gene: TRBV5-6; len: 14; CDR3aa: CASSLSMADYGYTF; CDR3nt: TGTGCCAGCAGCTTGAGCATGGCGGACTATGGCTACACCTTC
abundance: -; j_gene: TRBJ2-4; d_gene: TRBD2; v_gene: TRBV7-2; len: 15; CDR3aa: CASSYASGGGNIQYF; CDR3nt: TGTGCCAGCAGCTACGCTAGCGGGGGTGGAAACATTCAGTACTTC
abundance: few; j_gene: TRBJ2-2; d_gene: TRBD2; v_gene: TRBV2; len: 16; CDR3aa: CASSTLAGGNTGELFF; CDR3nt: TGTGCCAGCAGTACACTAGCGGGGGGGAACACCGGGGAGCTGTTTTTT
abundance: few; j_gene: TRBJ1-5; d_gene: -; v_gene: TRBV28; len: 12; CDR3aa: CASSLIGQPQHF; CDR3nt: TGTGCCAGCAGTTTGATCGGTCAGCCCCAGCATTTT
abundance: -; j_gene: TRBJ2-1; d_gene: TRBD2; v_gene: TRBV7-2; len: 16; CDR3aa: CASSLGLAGAWEEQFF; CDR3nt: TGTGCCAGCAGCTTGGGACTAGCGGGGGCCTGGGAGGAGCAGTTCTTC
abundance: few; j_gene: TRBJ1-4; d_gene: -; v_gene: TRBV28; len: 15; CDR3aa: CASSFTGWTNEKLFF; CDR3nt: TGTGCCAGCAGTTTTACAGGGTGGACTAATGAAAAACTGTTTTTT
abundance: few; j_gene: TRBJ1-2; d_gene: TRBD1; v_gene: TRBV7-9; len: 16; CDR3aa: CASSTTLTGQGYGYTF; CDR3nt: TGTGCCAGCAGCACAACCCTAACGGGACAGGGATATGGCTACACCTTC
abundance: few; j_gene: TRBJ1-5; d_gene: TRBD1; v_gene: TRBV6-6; len: 13; CDR3aa: CAGRQGVNQPQHF; CDR3nt: TGTGCCGGCCGACAGGGGGTCAATCAGCCCCAGCATTTT
abundance: -; j_gene: TRBJ1-5; d_gene: -; v_gene: TRBV7-2; len: 15; CDR3aa: CASSLGVGGNQPQHF; CDR3nt: TGTGCCAGCAGCTTAGGAGTCGGCGGGAATCAGCCCCAGCATTTT
abundance: -; j_gene: TRBJ1-3; d_gene: -; v_gene: TRBV5-4; len: 14; CDR3aa: CASSLSLTGNTIYF; CDR3nt: TGTGCCAGCAGCTTGTCTCTTACTGGAAACACCATATATTTT
abundance: -; j_gene: TRBJ1-5; d_gene: -; v_gene: TRBV19; len: 15; CDR3aa: CASSIAGQGSQPQHF; CDR3nt: TGTGCCAGTAGTATAGCGGGGCAGGGGAGTCAGCCCCAGCATTTT
abundance: -; j_gene: TRBJ2-3; d_gene: -; v_gene: TRBV7-2; len: 14; CDR3aa: CASSLSGWADTQYF; CDR3nt: TGTGCCAGCAGCCTATCCGGGTGGGCAGATACGCAGTATTTT
abundance: -; j_gene: TRBJ1-6; d_gene: -; v_gene: TRBV30; len: 13; CDR3aa: CAWARGDNSPLHF; CDR3nt: TGTGCCTGGGCCAGAGGAGACAATTCACCCCTCCACTTT
abundance: few; j_gene: TRBJ2-1; d_gene: -; v_gene: TRBV29-1; len: 16; CDR3aa: CSVDPPSRRSHNEQFF; CDR3nt: TGCAGCGTTGATCCTCCTAGCAGGCGGTCCCACAATGAGCAGTTCTTC
abundance: -; j_gene: TRBJ2-3; d_gene: TRBD2; v_gene: TRBV29-1; len: 14; CDR3aa: CSVSTSGGTDTQYF; CDR3nt: TGCAGCGTTAGTACTAGCGGGGGCACAGATACGCAGTATTTT
abundance: few; j_gene: TRBJ2-1; d_gene: -; v_gene: TRBV7-8; len: 15; CDR3aa: CASSQSGLSYNEQFF; CDR3nt: TGTGCCAGCAGCCAGTCAGGTCTCTCCTACAATGAGCAGTTCTTC
abundance: -; j_gene: TRBJ1-3; d_gene: -; v_gene: TRBV6-1; len: 14; CDR3aa: CASSESGQGNTIYF; CDR3nt: TGTGCCAGCAGTGAATCAGGGCAGGGAAACACCATATATTTT
abundance: few; j_gene: TRBJ1-2; d_gene: TRBD1; v_gene: TRBV7-2; len: 13; CDR3aa: CASSLDRGFGYTF; CDR3nt: TGTGCCAGCAGCTTAGACAGGGGCTTCGGCTACACCTTC
abundance: -; j_gene: TRBJ2-2; d_gene: -; v_gene: TRBV2; len: 13; CDR3aa: CASSRERGGELFF; CDR3nt: TGTGCCAGCAGCCGAGAAAGGGGTGGGGAGCTGTTTTTT
abundance: few; j_gene: TRBJ2-3; d_gene: TRBD1; v_gene: TRBV11-2; len: 13; CDR3aa: CASSITGANTQYF; CDR3nt: TGTGCCAGCAGCATTACAGGGGCAAATACGCAGTATTTT
abundance: few; j_gene: TRBJ2-7; d_gene: TRBD2; v_gene: TRBV5-4; len: 14; CDR3aa: CASSKTSTRYEQYF; CDR3nt: TGTGCCAGCAGCAAGACTAGCACGAGGTACGAGCAGTACTTC
abundance: few; j_gene: TRBJ1-2; d_gene: TRBD1; v_gene: TRBV28; len: 14; CDR3aa: CASSPADRVYGYTF; CDR3nt: TGTGCCAGCAGTCCCGCGGACAGGGTCTATGGCTACACCTTC